This T cell receptor beta chain came from a study of OX40 agonist ivuxolimab in advanced cancers. Measured with immunoSEQ multiplex PCR; TCRdb has only the in-frame clones, and not every one. Of 75,000 to 90,000 clones listed, 65% to 85% are singletons. The CDR3 consists of 13 residues. V was shortened by 5 bases and J by 4 bases, with 9 bases between the two germline ends. CDR1 SEHNR and CDR2 FQNEAQ come from the germline V gene (reference sequence). Individuals having autoimmune disease history or systemic immunosuppression were not enrolled. This material consisted of CD4+ or CD8+ T cells sorted from blood, taken in a trial of the OX40 agonist ivuxolimab. This chain connects TRBV7-9 to TRBJ1-5; possibly TRBD1 for D (6 bases). The receptor was isolated from an adult with an advanced solid tumor such as melanoma, head and neck, liver or kidney cancer. CDR3 protein: CASSLTGNQPQHF. Here the CDR3 DNA reads TGTGCCAGCAGCCTGACAGGTAATCAGCCCCAGCATTTT.